The 30 T cell receptor beta chains presented below share a single source sample, sequenced in a study of glioma-infiltrating T cells after dendritic cell vaccination. The protocol was immunoSEQ multiplex PCR, while the TCRdb copy is restricted to in-frame clones and leaves out a portion. The repertoire has roughly 100,000 clones, more than 75% of them found once; the top ten carry roughly 2.9%. The sequenced sample was blood, obtained before dendritic cell vaccination. The receptors were gathered from a human donor with glioblastoma.

In the case of this clone: Other DNA sequences from this sample encode an identical CDR3 as well. V gene TRBV9 combines with J gene TRBJ1-1, with 10 bases lining up with TRBD1. The CDR3 is made up of 13 amino acids. The J segment lost 14 bases and the V segment lost 3 bases, leaving 10 bases of the junction unmatched. Per the germline V gene, CDR1 is SGDLS and CDR2 is YYNGEE. CDR3 in DNA: TGTGCCAGCAGCGAAACGACAGGGGGCCAGGCCTTCTTT. Translation gives CASSETTGGQAFF.

The CDR3 is CASSQGGGGLADTQYF. CDR3 coding DNA: TGTGCCAGCAGCCAGGGTGGGGGGGGGCTAGCGGACACGCAGTATTTT. The V gene is TRBV4-2, the J gene TRBJ2-3; perhaps TRBD2 as D (7 bases). CDR3 length equals 16 residues. Germline CDR1 LGHNA, CDR2 YNFKEQ. V lost 3 bases and J lost 9, with 22 bases in between.

V is TRBV12-5 and J is TRBJ2-2; 9 nucleotides match TRBD1. Per the germline V gene, CDR1 is LGHNT and CDR2 is FRNRAP. This CDR3 spans 15 amino acids. The J segment lost 5 bases and the V segment lost 5 bases, leaving 6 bases of the junction unmatched. The CDR3 nucleotides read TGTGCTAGTGGTCCCGGGACAGGGCTTACCGGGGAGCTGTTTTTT. Translated, it gives CASGPGTGLTGELFF. The entire variable domain, with the rest obtained from reference TRBV12-5 and TRBJ2-2, is as follows: DARVTQTPRHKVTEMGQEVTMRCQPILGHNTVFWYRQTMMQGLELLAYFRNRAPLDDSGMPKDRFSAEMPDATLATLKIQPSEPRDSAVYFCASGPGTGLTGELFFGEGSRLTVL.

CDR3 protein: CASSVGGGGEGYTF. The CDR3 nucleotides read TGTGCCAGCAGCGTCGGCGGAGGGGGCGAGGGCTACACCTTC. This chain joins TRBV9 and TRBJ1-2; 7 bases are shared with TRBD1. There are 14 residues in the CDR3. CDR1 is SGDLS and CDR2 is YYNGEE in the germline V gene. The V segment lost 2 bases and the J segment 8 bases; nucleotides outside the gene matches: 9.

This clone was detected once. The chain has TRBV30 and TRBJ1-1, with D uncertain. With 4 bases removed from V and 11 bases from J, the gap between germline ends came to 14 bases. Germline V gene sequence: CDR1 GTSNPN, CDR2 SVGIG (reference sequence). The length of the CDR3 is 11 residues. In DNA, the CDR3 is TGTGCCTGGACCCCCAATGTAGAGGCTTTCTTT. Translating gives CAWTPNVEAFF.

The chain uses TRBV19 and TRBJ2-5; D is ambiguous. Trimming removed 3 bases from V and 2 bases from J, with 13 bases in between. CDR3 length: 15 residues. Germline V gene sequence: CDR1 LNHDA, CDR2 SQIVND (reference sequence). In nucleotides, the CDR3 is TGTGCCAGTAGTATCCCGGCAGGCACGCAAGAGACCCAGTACTTC. It specifies CASSIPAGTQETQYF.

V is TRBV19 and J is TRBJ2-5, with 7 nucleotides matching TRBD1. The junction had 13 bases not matched to a gene; V was cut back by 7 bases and J by 5 bases. The CDR3 is 15 amino acids. The V gene's germline CDR1 is LNHDA and CDR2 SQIVND (reference sequence). The CDR3 here is CASKEGRGLTETQYF. CDR3 DNA sequence: TGTGCCAGTAAGGAAGGCAGGGGGTTGACGGAGACCCAGTACTTC.

The chain recombines TRBV2 with TRBJ2-1, with a possible D match to TRBD2 (7 bases). Per germline, CDR1 SNHLY and CDR2 FYNNEI. This CDR3 is 12 amino acids long. Trimming removed 7 bases at V and 10 bases at J, with 14 bases between. The CDR3 here is CASKDGGREQFF. The DNA for the CDR3 is TGTGCCAGCAAGGACGGGGGGCGCGAGCAGTTCTTC.

The J gene is TRBJ1-3, the V gene TRBV19; D gene uncertain. Germline-derived CDR1 and CDR2 are LNHDA and SQIVND (reference sequence). Trimming removed 3 bases at V and 0 bases at J, with 6 bases between. CDR3 length equals 14 residues. The DNA of the CDR3 is TGTGCCAGTAGTATCGGGTTCTCTGGAAACACCATATATTTT. Residues: CASSIGFSGNTIYF.

This clone was detected only once. This chain uses TRBV7-7 with TRBJ2-7; tentative D call: TRBD1 (6 bases). Germline loops: CDR1 SSHAT, CDR2 FNYEAQ (reference sequence). Trimming stripped 5 bases from V and 3 bases from J, with 14 bases between. The length of the CDR3 is 14 residues. The CDR3 loop reads CASSPGTGIYEQYF. CDR3 sequence (DNA): TGTGCCAGCAGCCCAGGTACAGGGATCTACGAGCAGTACTTC.

The CDR3 DNA sequence: TGTGCCAGCAGCTTGGAGAGCTGGTCCTACGAGCAGTACTTC. Translated: CASSLESWSYEQYF. The V call is TRBV5-6, the J call TRBJ2-7; D gene unclear. V was trimmed by 0 bases and J by 1 base, leaving 8 bases between them. Per the germline V gene, CDR1 is SGHDT and CDR2 is YYEEEE. CDR3 length: 14 amino acids. The variable domain in full, completed from reference TRBV5-6 and TRBJ2-7, reads DAGVTQSPTHLIKTRGQQVTLRCSPKSGHDTVSWYQQALGQGPQFIFQYYEEEERQRGNFPDRFSGHQFPNYSSELNVNALLLGDSALYLCASSLESWSYEQYFGPGTRLTVT.

V is TRBV29-1 and J is TRBJ2-1; 8 nucleotides agree with TRBD2. After removal of 6 bases from V and 9 bases from J, the junction contained 7 bases not matched to a gene. This CDR3 is 12 amino acids long. The V gene's germline CDR1 is SQVTM and CDR2 ANQGSEA. The CDR3 DNA sequence: TGCAGCGTCATAGCGGGAAGGGCTGAGCAGTTCTTC. Translating it yields CSVIAGRAEQFF.

This chain joins TRBV19 and TRBJ2-1; 9 bases are a match to TRBD2. V lost 6 bases to trimming and J lost 8 bases; unmatched junction nucleotides: 8. The CDR3 runs to 14 residues. Germline CDR1 is LNHDA and CDR2 is SQIVND (reference sequence). The CDR3 DNA is TGTGCCAGTAGGGATAGCGGGAGAATGGATGAGCAGTTCTTC. Protein product: CASRDSGRMDEQFF.

The chain has TRBV4-2 and TRBJ2-7; D is perhaps TRBD2 (6 bases). Germline values: CDR1 LGHNA, CDR2 YNFKEQ. The CDR3 length is 15 residues. The V gene lost 0 bases and the J gene lost 4 bases, with 13 bases spanning the gap. In nucleotides, the CDR3 is TGTGCCAGCAGCCAAGAGTGGCAGGGAGGATACGAGCAGTACTTC. This codes for CASSQEWQGGYEQYF.

The chain has TRBV6-1 and TRBJ1-5, with unresolved D. The V end was cut by 4 bases, the J end by 2 bases, with 18 bases between. The CDR3 has 17 amino acids. The V gene's germline CDR1 is MNHNS and CDR2 SASEGT. The CDR3 is CASSVAGTVKGNQPQHF. The CDR3, as DNA: TGTGCCAGCAGTGTCGCCGGAACAGTCAAAGGCAATCAGCCCCAGCATTTT.

The V gene is TRBV18, the J gene TRBJ2-5; 9 nucleotides match TRBD2. V lost 6 bases, J lost 2 bases, and 4 bases stayed unmatched. This CDR3 has 14 amino acids. Per the germline V gene, CDR1 is KGHSH and CDR2 is LQKENI. CDR3: CASSPSGAQETQYF. The CDR3 DNA is TGTGCCAGCTCCCCTAGCGGGGCTCAAGAGACCCAGTACTTC.

This clone has only one observation. V is TRBV5-1 and J is TRBJ2-2, with 10 bases that match TRBD2. Germline CDR1 and CDR2: SGHRS and YFSETQ. Trimming removed 3 bases from V and 4 bases from J; junction bases left unmatched: 6. There are 16 residues in the CDR3. In DNA form, the CDR3 reads TGCGCCAGCAGCTACGCTAGCGGGAGTGGCACCGGGGAGCTGTTTTTT. Encoded protein: CASSYASGSGTGELFF.

The chain links TRBV2 to TRBJ1-2, with D hard to call. The V end was cut by 2 bases, the J end by 5 bases, with 6 bases between. This CDR3 spans 12 amino acids. Germline V gene sequence: CDR1 SNHLY, CDR2 FYNNEI. CDR3 sequence: CASSEMSYGYTF. The CDR3 region has the DNA TGTGCCAGCAGTGAAATGTCGTATGGCTACACCTTC.

The CDR3 sequence: CASSLTVIGEQYF. CDR3 DNA sequence: TGCGCCAGCAGCTTGACAGTTATTGGCGAGCAGTACTTC. V is TRBV5-1 and J is TRBJ2-7, with no clear D. The CDR3 runs to 13 residues. V lost 1 base and J lost 6, with 11 bases in between. CDR1 is SGHRS, CDR2 YFSETQ, per germline.

This clone has a handful of counts. The genes are TRBV5-1 and TRBJ1-1; D is possibly TRBD1 (5 bases). CDR1 and CDR2 (germline): SGHRS, YFSETQ. Trimming took 4 bases from V and 2 from J, leaving 15 bases between them. The CDR3 runs to 15 residues. The CDR3 nucleotides are TGCGCCAGCAGCCCAGGGTTTGTGTTAAACACTGAAGCTTTCTTT. Translating gives CASSPGFVLNTEAFF.

The V and J genes are TRBV11-3 and TRBJ1-1; perhaps TRBD1 as D (6 bases). The CDR3 extends over 13 amino acids. V was cut by 5 bases and J by 5 bases, with 12 bases left in between. CDR1 SGHNT and CDR2 YENEEA come from the germline V gene. The DNA of the CDR3 is TGTGCCAGCAGCCGATTAAGGGGGACTGAAGCTTTCTTT. Amino acid sequence: CASSRLRGTEAFF.

The chain links TRBV23-1 to TRBJ2-2; 16 bases are a match to TRBD2. TRBV23-1 is marked as an open reading frame, function uncertain. This CDR3 contains 19 residues. V dropped 0 bases and J dropped 4; count of bases not matched to a gene: 5. The CDR3 here is CASSQSGTSGGAGTGELFF. CDR3 bases: TGCGCCAGCAGTCAATCGGGGACTAGCGGGGGGGCGGGCACCGGGGAGCTGTTTTTT.

J is TRBJ2-5 and V is TRBV4-3, with a weak D call TRBD2 (5 bases). The CDR3 consists of 13 residues. V lost 5 bases, J lost 7 bases, and 14 bases lay in between. Germline CDR1 LGHNA, CDR2 YSLEER. The CDR3 reads CASSTWAGGTQYF. CDR3 bases: TGCGCCAGCAGCACCTGGGCTGGAGGGACCCAGTACTTC.

The chain combines TRBV7-9 with TRBJ1-6, with TRBD1 as a possible D gene (6 bases). CDR1 and CDR2 (germline): SEHNR, FQNEAQ (reference sequence). The germline V and J ends were trimmed by 3 bases and 6 bases, with 21 bases remaining between them. The CDR3 contains 18 residues. In DNA form, the CDR3 reads TGTGCCAGCAGCTTGCTCCCCGGGGGGGGCGCATTTAATTCACCCCTCCACTTT. As protein: CASSLLPGGGAFNSPLHF.

This chain uses TRBV30 with TRBJ1-1; 7 nucleotides agree with TRBD1. The V and J ends lost 2 bases and 11 bases, in that order; junction bases with no gene match: 8. The germline V gene encodes CDR1 GTSNPN and CDR2 SVGIG (reference sequence). This CDR3 is 12 amino acids long. The CDR3 is CAWSLQTGSAFF. CDR3 in DNA: TGTGCCTGGAGTCTTCAGACAGGGTCGGCTTTCTTT.

The CDR3 nucleotides read TGCGCCAGCAGCCCCGACAGAGTCTCCTATGGCTACACCTTC. Its translation is CASSPDRVSYGYTF. The chain carries TRBV5-1 and TRBJ1-2; D is perhaps TRBD1 (5 bases). The CDR3 extends over 14 amino acids. Trimming took off 4 bases at V and 4 bases at J, with 14 bases between the two ends. Germline CDR1 and CDR2: SGHRS and YFSETQ.

The J gene is TRBJ2-7, the V gene TRBV11-3; maybe TRBD1 (6 bases). The CDR3 consists of 15 residues. Trimming left V 1 base short and J 1 base short, with 11 bases between. CDR1 SGHNT and CDR2 YENEEA come from the germline V gene. The CDR3 loop is CASSLGSGESYEQYF. CDR3 bases: TGTGCCAGCAGCTTAGGGTCAGGGGAGTCCTACGAGCAGTACTTC.

The chain employs TRBV19 and TRBJ2-6, with D hard to call. V was clipped by 8 bases and J by 0 bases, with 14 bases between them. Germline V gene sequence: CDR1 LNHDA, CDR2 SQIVND (reference sequence). CDR3 length: 16 amino acids. The CDR3: CASRPPYSSGANVLTF. The CDR3 nucleotides read TGTGCCAGTCGCCCCCCCTATAGCTCTGGGGCCAACGTCCTGACTTTC.

The V gene is TRBV7-2, the J gene TRBJ2-6; D unclear. The germline V gene has CDR1 SGHTA and CDR2 FQGNSA. The CDR3 is made up of 18 amino acids. V was cut by 1 base and J by 0 bases, with 13 bases left in between. CDR3 loop: CASSLEVRLGSGANVLTF. CDR3 sequence (DNA): TGTGCCAGCAGCTTAGAAGTTCGACTGGGCTCTGGGGCCAACGTCCTGACTTTC.

This chain uses TRBV19 with TRBJ2-7; 7 bases fit TRBD2. V shed 4 bases, J shed 0 bases, and the junction held 6 bases outside the gene matches. Germline V gene lookup returns CDR1 LNHDA and CDR2 SQIVND (reference sequence). The CDR3 consists of 15 residues. CDR3 coding DNA: TGTGCCAGTAGTAGAGTAGCGGGTAGCTCCTACGAGCAGTACTTC. Translating it yields CASSRVAGSSYEQYF.